This entry features one T cell receptor (beta chain) sequence. No antigen is known for it. The junction and the germline gene differ at one end; a read error may be behind it. Total RNA and DNA came together from approximately 20-30 mg of bulk tissue without cell sorting. Enrolled patients were chronically infected with HBV and treatment-naive. Making TCR beta cDNA involved roughly 500 ng total RNA and a constant-region primer. ARM-PCR, slightly modified, supplied the TCR beta libraries through three nested multiplex PCR rounds. The first two PCR rounds used TRBV1-TRBV30 primers with a Cbeta primer, 10 cycles each. Each CDR3 protein gets one entry after TCRdb re-called the multiplex PCR reads with MiXCR. Among 35,000 to 50,000 distinct CDR3 sequences listed, roughly 77% were seen once. The data were obtained in a study of tumor-infiltrating lymphocytes in primary liver carcinoma. Broader study findings: Tumors and blood were compared for top-250-clone fraction, and tumors had the significantly higher value (p = 0.039).

The CDR3 runs 13 residues. The germline CDR1 and CDR2 sequences are MGHRA and YSYEKL. The receptor comes from a woman aged 25-40 years with primary liver carcinoma and hepatitis B virus infection. The chain employs TRBV4-1 and TRBJ1-1; possibly TRBD1 for D (6 bases). The material sequenced was tumor-adjacent normal liver tissue. CDR3 sequence reads: CTSSQQQGTGAFF. CDR3 nucleotides: TGCACCAGCAGCCAACAACAGGGTACTGGAGCTTTCTTT.